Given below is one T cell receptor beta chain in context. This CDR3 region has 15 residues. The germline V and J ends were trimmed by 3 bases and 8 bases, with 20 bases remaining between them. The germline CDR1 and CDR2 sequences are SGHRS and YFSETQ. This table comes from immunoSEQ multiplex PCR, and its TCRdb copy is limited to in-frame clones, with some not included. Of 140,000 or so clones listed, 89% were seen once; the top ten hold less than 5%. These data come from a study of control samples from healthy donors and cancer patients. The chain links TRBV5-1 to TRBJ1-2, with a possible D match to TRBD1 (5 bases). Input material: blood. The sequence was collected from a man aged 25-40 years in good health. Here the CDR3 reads CASSWGSGLDVGYTF. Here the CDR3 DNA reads TGCGCCAGCAGCTGGGGGTCGGGACTCGATGTAGGCTACACCTTC.